Following are 30 T cell receptor beta chains from one sample sequenced in a study of cytomegalovirus exposure and HLA in healthy donors. PCR employed 60 Vbeta and 13 Jbeta primers. The table came from immunoSEQ multiplex PCR; TCRdb's copy has only in-frame clones and leaves some out. The sample shows some 160,000 clones, 70% to 80% of them seen only once. Material: PBMCs. Source of these receptors: a man aged 50 to 59 in good health and CMV-seropositive.

The chain links TRBV5-1 to TRBJ2-5, with 7 bases identical to TRBD2. Germline-derived CDR1 and CDR2 are SGHRS and YFSETQ. V lost 0 bases and J lost 0; bases outside the gene matches: 5. CDR3 length: 16 amino acids. In DNA, the CDR3 is TGCGCCAGCAGCTTGGGTCCAGCGGGGTACCAAGAGACCCAGTACTTC. Residues: CASSLGPAGYQETQYF.

This chain uses TRBV19 with TRBJ2-3, with D maybe TRBD2 (6 bases). CDR1 is LNHDA, CDR2 SQIVND, per germline (reference sequence). The CDR3 runs 16 residues. The V end was cut by 3 bases, the J end by 0 bases, with 13 bases between. The CDR3 sequence is CASSIAGRPSTDTQYF. The CDR3 region has the DNA TGTGCCAGTAGTATTGCGGGGAGACCTAGCACAGATACGCAGTATTTT.

There are a few counts of this clone. The V gene is TRBV5-1, the J gene TRBJ1-4; possibly TRBD1 for D (6 bases). Trimming took 1 base from V and 5 from J, leaving 12 bases between them. CDR3 length equals 15 residues. CDR1 is SGHRS and CDR2 is YFSETQ in the germline V gene. The CDR3 loop reads CASSLKTGSNEKLFF. CDR3 DNA sequence: TGCGCCAGCAGCTTGAAGACAGGATCAAATGAAAAACTGTTTTTT.

This chain links TRBV27 with TRBJ2-7; TRBD1 agrees at 7 bases. V was clipped by 0 bases and J by 1 base; unmatched bases: 9. The CDR3 is 17 amino acids. Germline CDR1 and CDR2: MNHEY and SMNVEV (reference sequence). The CDR3 reads CASSLSALNRGSYEQYF. The CDR3 region has the DNA TGTGCCAGCAGTTTATCGGCCCTTAACAGGGGATCCTACGAGCAGTACTTC.

This chain connects TRBV18 to TRBJ2-4; D is perhaps TRBD2 (5 bases). The germline CDR1 and CDR2 sequences are KGHSH and LQKENI. Trimming stripped 4 bases from V and 3 bases from J, with 19 bases between. The CDR3 is 17 residues long. CDR3 sequence (DNA): TGTGCCAGCTCACTGAAACCCGAGGGCTCTCTCAAAAACATTCAGTACTTC. It translates to CASSLKPEGSLKNIQYF. The entire variable domain, with the rest obtained from reference TRBV18 and TRBJ2-4, is as follows: NAGVMQNPRHLVRRRGQEARLRCSPMKGHSHVYWYRQLPEEGLKFMVYLQKENIIDESGMPKERFSAEFPKEGPSILRIQQVVRGDSAAYFCASSLKPEGSLKNIQYFGAGTRLSVL.

J is TRBJ1-5 and V is TRBV4-1; TRBD1 matches 12 bases. The CDR3 loop spans 16 amino acids. V was pared by 1 base and J by 6 bases, with 4 bases of the junction left unmatched. Germline CDR1 and CDR2: MGHRA and YSYEKL. CDR3 residues: CASSQAGTGGGQPQHF. The CDR3, as DNA: TGCGCCAGCAGCCAAGCCGGGACAGGGGGCGGTCAGCCCCAGCATTTT.

This rearrangement joins TRBV5-1 to TRBJ2-4; 11 bases map to TRBD2. Trimming took 3 bases from V and 1 from J; bases not matched to a gene: 21. This CDR3 spans 22 amino acids. Germline CDR1 reads SGHRS; CDR2 reads YFSETQ. The CDR3 nucleotides read TGCGCCAGCAGCTCCTCAAGCTCCAATAGCGGGGGGGCGGCTCGGGCCAAAAACATTCAGTACTTC. This gives the protein CASSSSSSNSGGAARAKNIQYF.

The chain is built from TRBV5-1 and TRBJ2-3; 9 bases align to TRBD1. Germline assignment: CDR1 SGHRS and CDR2 YFSETQ. The CDR3 loop spans 16 amino acids. V lost 4 bases and J lost 5; bases outside the gene matches: 11. The CDR3 spells CASSLDPGQGEDTQYF. The CDR3 DNA reads TGCGCCAGCAGCCTAGACCCGGGACAGGGAGAAGATACGCAGTATTTT.

This sequence joins TRBV4-3 and TRBJ1-5; 9 nucleotides match TRBD1. This CDR3 has 18 amino acids. The V segment lost 3 bases and the J segment 0 bases; nucleotides outside the gene matches: 9. The V gene's germline CDR1 is LGHNA and CDR2 YSLEER. CDR3 coding DNA: TGCGCCAGCAGCCAGGAATACTACAGGGGGCTTAGCAATCAGCCCCAGCATTTT. Residues: CASSQEYYRGLSNQPQHF.

This sequence joins TRBV4-3 and TRBJ2-3, with D possibly TRBD1 on 6 matching bases. The V gene lost 0 bases and the J gene lost 2 bases, with 12 bases spanning the gap. The CDR3 runs to 16 residues. CDR1 is LGHNA, CDR2 YSLEER, per germline. In DNA, the CDR3 is TGCGCCAGCAGCCAAGATACGCAGGGGAACACAGATACGCAGTATTTT. This encodes CASSQDTQGNTDTQYF.

This chain links TRBV10-3 with TRBJ1-1, with 7 positions matching TRBD1. Germline values: CDR1 ENHRY, CDR2 SYGVKD. CDR3 length equals 15 residues. V dropped 8 bases and J dropped 0; count of bases not matched to a gene: 9. CDR3 in amino acids: CAIGPSDRLNTEAFF. The CDR3 nucleotides read TGTGCCATCGGCCCTTCGGACAGGTTGAACACTGAAGCTTTCTTT.

This clone was found a few times. V usage is TRBV4-1 and J usage is TRBJ1-4; possible D gene TRBD1, 5 bases. Germline CDR1 and CDR2: MGHRA and YSYEKL. This CDR3 has 16 residues. Trimming took 0 bases from V and 0 from J, leaving 8 bases between them. The CDR3 protein is CASSQDRVSTNEKLFF. CDR3 DNA: TGCGCCAGCAGCCAAGACAGGGTTTCAACTAATGAAAAACTGTTTTTT.

The gene calls are TRBV9 and TRBJ2-7; D is possibly TRBD2 (6 bases). V lost 0 bases and J 4 bases, leaving 11 bases between the germline ends. The CDR3 has 14 amino acids. The germline CDR1 and CDR2 sequences are SGDLS and YYNGEE. CDR3 sequence: CASSVAGGGYEQYF. CDR3 DNA: TGTGCCAGCAGCGTAGCCGGGGGTGGGTACGAGCAGTACTTC. Full variable domain (missing parts from reference TRBV9 and TRBJ2-7): DSGVTQTPKHLITATGQRVTLRCSPRSGDLSVYWYQQSLDQGLQFLIQYYNGEERAKGNILERFSAQQFPDLHSELNLSSLELGDSALYFCASSVAGGGYEQYFGPGTRLTVT.

The chain joins TRBV7-9 to TRBJ2-1; 9 positions match TRBD2. With V trimmed by 5 bases and J by 0 bases, 5 bases remained unmatched. The CDR3 has 16 residues. From germline, CDR1 is SEHNR and CDR2 FQNEAQ (reference sequence). The CDR3 sequence: CASSLIAGDSYNEQFF. The CDR3 region has the DNA TGTGCCAGCAGCCTAATAGCGGGGGACTCCTACAATGAGCAGTTCTTC.

This sequence joins TRBV28 and TRBJ1-5, with D possibly being TRBD1 (5 bases). The CDR3 is 15 amino acids. Deletions cut 5 bases from V and 6 bases from J, with 17 bases between. CDR1 and CDR2 from the germline V gene are MDHEN and SYDVKM. CDR3 protein: CASSVGQGVGQPQHF. CDR3 in DNA: TGTGCCAGCAGTGTCGGCCAGGGCGTCGGTCAGCCCCAGCATTTT.

In this sample, this clone turned up a few times. This chain uses TRBV4-2 with TRBJ1-6, with D perhaps TRBD1 (6 bases). CDR1 and CDR2 (germline): LGHNA, YNFKEQ. V lost 0 bases to trimming and J lost 7 bases, with 19 bases between them. The CDR3 has 18 amino acids. The CDR3 region is CASSQEEVRGFGNSPLHF. CDR3 bases: TGTGCCAGCAGCCAAGAAGAGGTCAGGGGCTTCGGCAATTCACCCCTCCACTTT.

This rearrangement joins TRBV9 to TRBJ2-3, with TRBD2 matching over 8 bases. This CDR3 region has 14 residues. V was clipped by 2 bases and J by 4 bases; unmatched bases: 3. Germline CDR1 SGDLS, CDR2 YYNGEE. DNA for the CDR3: TGTGCCAGCAGCGTTAGGACTAGCCCAGATACGCAGTATTTT. This encodes CASSVRTSPDTQYF.

Worth noting for this clone: The sample contains more than one DNA sequence encoding this CDR3. The chain has TRBV4-3 and TRBJ1-4, with 10 nucleotides matching TRBD1. Losses at the gene ends were 3 bases for V and 4 bases for J; bases not matched to a gene: 5. Germline V gene lookup returns CDR1 LGHNA and CDR2 YSLEER. The CDR3 consists of 16 residues. The DNA of the CDR3 is TGCGCCAGCAGCCAGGCCCGGGACAGGGGTAATGAAAAACTGTTTTTT. It encodes CASSQARDRGNEKLFF.

The chain recombines TRBV11-2 with TRBJ2-7, with a weak D call TRBD2 (6 bases). Germline V gene data show CDR1 as SGHAT and CDR2 as FQNNGV. The CDR3 totals 15 residues. V dropped 2 bases and J dropped 2 bases, with 13 bases sitting between them. This chain's CDR3 is CASSLRDSYTYEQYF. CDR3 bases: TGTGCCAGCAGCTTAAGGGACTCCTACACCTACGAGCAGTACTTC. The full variable domain, completed using reference TRBV11-2 and TRBJ2-7, is EAGVAQSPRYKIIEKRQSVAFWCNPISGHATLYWYQQILGQGPKLLIQFQNNGVVDDSQLPKDRFSAERLKGVDSTLKIQPAKLEDSAVYLCASSLRDSYTYEQYFGPGTRLTVT.

The chain carries TRBV7-2 and TRBJ1-6; D call uncertain. The CDR3 extends over 14 amino acids. From germline, CDR1 is SGHTA and CDR2 FQGNSA. Trimming took 2 bases from V and 11 from J, leaving 13 bases between them. CDR3 amino acids: CASSLREHQPPLHF. For the CDR3, the DNA is TGTGCCAGCAGCTTACGGGAACACCAGCCACCCCTCCACTTT.

This clone was recorded once. The chain links TRBV7-6 to TRBJ2-7; TRBD1 aligns across 9 bases. The V and J ends lost 5 bases and 5 bases, in that order; junction bases with no gene match: 10. This CDR3 is 15 amino acids long. Germline V CDR1 and CDR2: SGHVS, FNYEAQ. The CDR3 DNA is TGTGCCAGCAGCCCACGGACAGGGGTTAAACACGAGCAGTACTTC. Protein: CASSPRTGVKHEQYF.

J is TRBJ2-5 and V is TRBV21-1; the table's D call TRBD2 went unverified against the DNA. TRBV21-1 corresponds to a pseudogene. The CDR3 length is 18 residues. Written as DNA, the CDR3 is TGTGCCAGCAGCCTGGAGGTTCTAGCGGGCGGACCGCGAGAGACCCAGTACTTC. Translated: CASSLEVLAGGPRETQYF.

The sample holds one count of this clone. The chain carries TRBV12-5 and TRBJ2-5; TRBD2 might be the D (6 bases). CDR1 is LGHNT and CDR2 is FRNRAP in the germline V gene. This CDR3 comprises 16 residues. The V gene lost 4 bases and the J gene lost 8 bases, with 23 bases spanning the gap. The CDR3 is CASGWYPSAGPDTQYF. The CDR3, as DNA: TGTGCTAGTGGTTGGTACCCCTCCGCGGGGCCCGACACCCAGTACTTC.

This clone was observed a few times. The chain has TRBV6-5 and TRBJ1-1, with TRBD1 matching over 7 bases. CDR3 length equals 14 residues. J lost 7 bases, V lost 4 bases, and 9 bases had no gene match. Per the germline V gene, CDR1 is MNHEY and CDR2 is SVGAGI. The CDR3 is CASSLDRPPREAFF. In DNA form, the CDR3 reads TGTGCCAGCAGTTTGGACAGGCCTCCCCGTGAAGCTTTCTTT.

The chain combines TRBV9 with TRBJ2-2; TRBD1 matches 7 bases. The V gene's germline CDR1 is SGDLS and CDR2 YYNGEE. Trimming at V came to 2 bases and at J to 5 bases, leaving 3 bases not matched to a gene. The CDR3 consists of 14 residues. CDR3 coding DNA: TGTGCCAGCAGCGTTGGGACAGCGACCGGGGAGCTGTTTTTT. It encodes CASSVGTATGELFF. The full variable domain, its missing parts supplied by reference TRBV9 and TRBJ2-2, is DSGVTQTPKHLITATGQRVTLRCSPRSGDLSVYWYQQSLDQGLQFLIQYYNGEERAKGNILERFSAQQFPDLHSELNLSSLELGDSALYFCASSVGTATGELFFGEGSRLTVL.

This clone was seen a handful of times. The chain is built from TRBV5-4 and TRBJ1-2, with TRBD1 identical over 9 bases. V was clipped by 0 bases and J by 7 bases; unmatched bases: 4. The CDR3 has 14 amino acids. CDR1 is SGHNT and CDR2 is YYREEE in the germline V gene (reference sequence). This CDR3 is CASSLVGTGFGYTF. As DNA, the CDR3 is TGTGCCAGCAGCTTGGTAGGGACAGGGTTTGGCTACACCTTC.

The chain combines TRBV30 with TRBJ1-2, with TRBD1 matching 7 bases. V was clipped by 5 bases and J by 0 bases; unmatched bases: 3. This CDR3 comprises 13 residues. From germline, CDR1 is GTSNPN and CDR2 SVGIG (reference sequence). This CDR3 reads CAWYRGANYGYTF. The DNA for the CDR3 is TGTGCCTGGTACAGGGGAGCTAACTATGGCTACACCTTC. Variable domain in full (rest from reference TRBV30 and TRBJ1-2): SQTIHQWPATLVQPVGSPLSLECTVEGTSNPNLYWYRQAAGRGLQLLFYSVGIGQISSEVPQNLSASRPQDRQFILSSKKLLLSDSGFYLCAWYRGANYGYTFGSGTRLTVV.

For this clone: A read error may produce the germline difference seen at one junction end. The same CDR3 can be traced to other DNA sequences in this sample. The chain has TRBV5-4 and TRBJ1-3; D possibly corresponds to TRBD1 (6 bases). The V gene's germline CDR1 is SGHNT and CDR2 YYREEE (reference sequence). The CDR3 loop spans 15 amino acids. CDR3 sequence: CASSLQGRSGNTIYF. CDR3 nucleotide sequence: TGTGCCAGCAGCTTACAGGGTCGCTCTGGGAACACCATATATTTT.

This chain links TRBV7-9 with TRBJ1-4, with TRBD1 matching over 8 bases. The CDR3 extends over 17 amino acids. Germline-derived CDR1 and CDR2 are SEHNR and FQNEAQ (reference sequence). V trimming: 4 bases; J trimming: 0 bases; junction bases outside the gene matches: 7. CDR3 DNA sequence: TGTGCCAGCAGCTCCAAGGGACAGGTTGCAACTAATGAAAAACTGTTTTTT. Protein sequence: CASSSKGQVATNEKLFF. The full variable domain, its missing parts supplied by reference TRBV7-9 and TRBJ1-4, is DTGVSQNPRHKITKRGQNVTFRCDPISEHNRLYWYRQTLGQGPEFLTYFQNEAQLEKSRLLSDRFSAERPKGSFSTLEIQRTEQGDSAMYLCASSSKGQVATNEKLFFGSGTQLSVL.

This clone was seen just once. The chain has TRBV25-1 and TRBJ1-1, with a weak D call TRBD1 (5 bases). With 0 bases removed from V and 5 bases from J, the gap between germline ends came to 10 bases. Germline CDR1 and CDR2: MGHDK and SYGVNS. The CDR3 runs to 14 residues. Here the CDR3 reads CASSEYMAGTEAFF. In nucleotides, the CDR3 is TGTGCCAGCAGTGAATATATGGCAGGGACTGAAGCTTTCTTT.